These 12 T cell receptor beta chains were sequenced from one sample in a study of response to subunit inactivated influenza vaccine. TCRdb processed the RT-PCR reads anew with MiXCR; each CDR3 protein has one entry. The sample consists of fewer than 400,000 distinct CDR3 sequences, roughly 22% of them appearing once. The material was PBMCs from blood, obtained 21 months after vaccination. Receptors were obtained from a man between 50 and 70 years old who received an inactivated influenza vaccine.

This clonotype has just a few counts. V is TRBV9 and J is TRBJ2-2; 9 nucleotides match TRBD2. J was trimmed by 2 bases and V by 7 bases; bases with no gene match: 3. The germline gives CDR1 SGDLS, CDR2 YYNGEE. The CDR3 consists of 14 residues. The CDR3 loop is CASGSGGNTGELFF. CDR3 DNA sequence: TGTGCCAGCGGTAGCGGGGGAAACACCGGGGAGCTGTTTTTT.

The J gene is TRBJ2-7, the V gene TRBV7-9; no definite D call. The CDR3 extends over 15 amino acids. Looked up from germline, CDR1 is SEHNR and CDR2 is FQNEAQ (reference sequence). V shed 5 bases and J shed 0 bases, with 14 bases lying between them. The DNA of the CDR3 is TGTGCCAGCAGCAACGTTCGGAGTATCTCCTACGAGCAGTACTTC. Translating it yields CASSNVRSISYEQYF.

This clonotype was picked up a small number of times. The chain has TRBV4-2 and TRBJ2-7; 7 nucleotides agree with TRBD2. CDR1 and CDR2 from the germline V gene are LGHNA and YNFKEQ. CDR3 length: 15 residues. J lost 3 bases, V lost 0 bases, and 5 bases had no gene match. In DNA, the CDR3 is TGTGCCAGCAGCCAAGAAAGACTAGCAAGCTACGAGCAGTACTTC. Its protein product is CASSQERLASYEQYF.

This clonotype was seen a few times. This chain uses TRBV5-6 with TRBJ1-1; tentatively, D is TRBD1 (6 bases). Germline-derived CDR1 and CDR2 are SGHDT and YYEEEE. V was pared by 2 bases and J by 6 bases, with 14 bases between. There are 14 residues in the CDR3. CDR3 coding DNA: TGTGCCAGCAGCTTTATTGGCAGGGGAGCTGAAGCTTTCTTT. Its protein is CASSFIGRGAEAFF.

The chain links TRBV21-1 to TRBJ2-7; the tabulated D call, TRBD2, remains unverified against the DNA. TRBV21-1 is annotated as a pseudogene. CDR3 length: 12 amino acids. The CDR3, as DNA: TGTGCCAGCACCCGGACTAGCTACGAGCAGTACTTC. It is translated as CASTRTSYEQYF.

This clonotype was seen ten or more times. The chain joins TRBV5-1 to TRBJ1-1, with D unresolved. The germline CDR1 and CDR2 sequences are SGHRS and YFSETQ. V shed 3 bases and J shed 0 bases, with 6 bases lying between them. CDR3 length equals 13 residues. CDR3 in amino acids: CASSSRMNTEAFF. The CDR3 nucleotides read TGCGCCAGCAGCTCACGTATGAACACTGAAGCTTTCTTT.

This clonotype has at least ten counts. Here the CDR3 DNA reads TGTGCCAGCAGCCCCAGGACTAGCGGGGACTCCTACGAGCAGTACTTC. Protein sequence: CASSPRTSGDSYEQYF. The gene calls are TRBV4-2 and TRBJ2-7, with TRBD2 identical over 12 bases. The CDR3 has 16 residues. Germline V lookup: CDR1 LGHNA, CDR2 YNFKEQ. The V and J ends lost 4 bases and 0 bases, in that order; junction bases with no gene match: 4.

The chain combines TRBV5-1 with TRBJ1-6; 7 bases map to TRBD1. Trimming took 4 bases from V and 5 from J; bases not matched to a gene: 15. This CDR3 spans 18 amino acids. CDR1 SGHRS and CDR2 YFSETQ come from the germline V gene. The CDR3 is CASSPLGGQQGNNSPLHF. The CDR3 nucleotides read TGCGCCAGCAGCCCCTTGGGTGGACAACAGGGGAATAATTCACCCCTCCACTTT.

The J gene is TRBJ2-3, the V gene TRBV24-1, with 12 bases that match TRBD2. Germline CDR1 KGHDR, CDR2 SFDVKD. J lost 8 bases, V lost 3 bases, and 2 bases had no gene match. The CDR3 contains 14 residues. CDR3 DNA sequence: TGTGCCACCAGTGATCCGACTAGCGGGGGTACGCAGTATTTT. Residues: CATSDPTSGGTQYF.

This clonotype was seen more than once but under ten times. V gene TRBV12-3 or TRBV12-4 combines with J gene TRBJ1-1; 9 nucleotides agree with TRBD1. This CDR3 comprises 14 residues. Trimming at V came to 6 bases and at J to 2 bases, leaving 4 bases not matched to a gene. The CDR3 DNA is TGTGCCAGCAGCTGGGACAGGGTAAACACTGAAGCTTTCTTT. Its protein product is CASSWDRVNTEAFF.

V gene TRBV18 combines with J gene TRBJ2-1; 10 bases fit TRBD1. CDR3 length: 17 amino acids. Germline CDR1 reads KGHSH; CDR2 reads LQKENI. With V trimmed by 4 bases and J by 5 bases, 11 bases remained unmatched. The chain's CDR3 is CASSRLGQGLGNNEQFF. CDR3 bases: TGTGCCAGCTCACGATTGGGACAGGGGTTGGGCAACAATGAGCAGTTCTTC.

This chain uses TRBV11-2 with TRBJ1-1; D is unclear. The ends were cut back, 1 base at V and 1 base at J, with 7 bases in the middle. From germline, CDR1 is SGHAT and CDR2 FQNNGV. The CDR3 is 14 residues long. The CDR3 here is CASSLVVSNTEAFF. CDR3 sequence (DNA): TGTGCCAGCAGCTTAGTGGTTTCGAACACTGAAGCTTTCTTT.